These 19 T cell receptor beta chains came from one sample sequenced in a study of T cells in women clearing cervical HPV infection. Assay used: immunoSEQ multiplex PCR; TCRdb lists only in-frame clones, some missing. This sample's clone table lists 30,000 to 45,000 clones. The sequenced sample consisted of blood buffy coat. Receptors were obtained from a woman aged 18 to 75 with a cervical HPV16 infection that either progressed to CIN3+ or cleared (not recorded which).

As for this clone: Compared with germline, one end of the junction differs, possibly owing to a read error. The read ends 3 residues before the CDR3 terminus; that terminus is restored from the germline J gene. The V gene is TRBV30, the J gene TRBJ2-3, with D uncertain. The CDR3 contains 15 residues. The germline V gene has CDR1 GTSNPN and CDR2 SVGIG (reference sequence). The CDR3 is CAWGVRATGTDTQYF. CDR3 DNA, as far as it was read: TGTGCCTGGGGTGTAAGGGCAACAGGCACAGATACG.

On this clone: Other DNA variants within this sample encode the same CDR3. The sequenced CDR3 bases are TGTGCCAGCAGCACTCTCAGGGGAGCCGGAAACACC. This codes for CASSTLRGAGNT. From start to end, the CDR3 is CASSTLRGAGNTIYF. The chain links TRBV5-6 to TRBJ1-3, with a possible D match to TRBD1 (6 bases). With the read ending 3 residues before the CDR3 end, the germline J gene is used to fill in that end. The V gene's germline CDR1 is SGHDT and CDR2 YYEEEE. Trimming pared 4 bases from V and 4 bases from J, leaving 15 bases between. There are 15 residues in the CDR3.

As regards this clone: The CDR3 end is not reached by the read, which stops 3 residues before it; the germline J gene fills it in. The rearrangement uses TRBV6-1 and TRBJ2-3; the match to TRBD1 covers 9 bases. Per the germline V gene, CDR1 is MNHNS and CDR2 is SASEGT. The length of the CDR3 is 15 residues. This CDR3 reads CASSERTGASAAQYF. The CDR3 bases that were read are TGTGCCAGCAGTGAAAGGACAGGGGCATCAGCGGCG.

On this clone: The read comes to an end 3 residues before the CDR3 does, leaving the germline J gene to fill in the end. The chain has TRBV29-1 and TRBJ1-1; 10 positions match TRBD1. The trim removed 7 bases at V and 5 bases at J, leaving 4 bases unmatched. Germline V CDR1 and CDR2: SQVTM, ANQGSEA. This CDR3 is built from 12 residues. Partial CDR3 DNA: TGCAGCGGGGGACAGGGGAGAACTGAA. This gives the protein CSGGQGRTE. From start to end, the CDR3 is CSGGQGRTEAFF. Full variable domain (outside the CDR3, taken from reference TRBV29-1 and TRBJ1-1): SAVISQKPSRDICQRGTSLTIQCQVDSQVTMMFWYRQQPGQSLTLIATANQGSEATYESGFVIDKFPISRPNLTFSTLTVSNMSPEDSSIYLCSGGQGRTEAFFGQGTRLTVV.

Incomplete CDR3 DNA: TGTGCCAGCAGTTTGGCTGAAAGGTCCGGGGAG. It codes for CASSLAERSGE. The whole CDR3 region reads CASSLAERSGELFF. This chain connects TRBV28 to TRBJ2-2; D is uncertain. The CDR3 end lies 3 residues beyond the end of the read and is filled in from the germline J gene. CDR1 MDHEN and CDR2 SYDVKM come from the germline V gene. This CDR3 comprises 14 residues. The V end was cut by 3 bases, the J end by 6 bases, with 11 bases between.

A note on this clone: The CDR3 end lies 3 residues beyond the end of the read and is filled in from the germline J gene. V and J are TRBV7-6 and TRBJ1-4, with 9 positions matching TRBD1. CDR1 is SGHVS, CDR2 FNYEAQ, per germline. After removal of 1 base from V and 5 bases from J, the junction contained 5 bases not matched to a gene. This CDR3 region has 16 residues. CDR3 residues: CASSLDRGRPNEKLFF. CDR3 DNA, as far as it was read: TGTGCCAGCAGCTTAGACAGGGGGCGCCCAAATGAAAAA.

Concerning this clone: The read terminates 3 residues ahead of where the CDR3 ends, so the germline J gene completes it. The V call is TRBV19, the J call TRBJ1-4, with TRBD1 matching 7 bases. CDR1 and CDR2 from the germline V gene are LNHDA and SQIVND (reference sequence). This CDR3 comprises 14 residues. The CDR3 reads CASRVDRNNSPLFF. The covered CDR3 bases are TGTGCCAGTAGGGTGGACAGGAATAATTCACCA.

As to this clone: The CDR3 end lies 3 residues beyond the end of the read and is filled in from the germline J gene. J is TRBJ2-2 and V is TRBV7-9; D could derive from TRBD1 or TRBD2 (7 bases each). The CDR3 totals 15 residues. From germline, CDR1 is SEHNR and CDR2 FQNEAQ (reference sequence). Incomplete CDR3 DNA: TGTGCCAGCAGCTTGGGAGGGGGCGATAATTCACCG. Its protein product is CASSLGGGDNSP. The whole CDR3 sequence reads CASSLGGGDNSPLFF. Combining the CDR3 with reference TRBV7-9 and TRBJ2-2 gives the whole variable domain DTGVSQNPRHKITKRGQNVTFRCDPISEHNRLYWYRQTLGQGPEFLTYFQNEAQLEKSRLLSDRFSAERPKGSFSTLEIQRTEQGDSAMYLCASSLGGGDNSPLFFGEGSRLTVL.

The sequenced part of the CDR3 DNA is TGTGCCAGTAGCCCTAGGGGCGGCAACGCCTACGAC. Translating it yields CASSPRGGNAYD. The whole CDR3 region reads CASSPRGGNAYDYTF. The V call is TRBV19, the J call TRBJ1-2, with D perhaps matching TRBD1 (5 bases). The sequence runs out 3 residues before the end of the CDR3; the remainder is reconstructed from the germline J gene. The CDR3 loop spans 15 amino acids. Germline V lookup: CDR1 LNHDA, CDR2 SQIVND (reference sequence).

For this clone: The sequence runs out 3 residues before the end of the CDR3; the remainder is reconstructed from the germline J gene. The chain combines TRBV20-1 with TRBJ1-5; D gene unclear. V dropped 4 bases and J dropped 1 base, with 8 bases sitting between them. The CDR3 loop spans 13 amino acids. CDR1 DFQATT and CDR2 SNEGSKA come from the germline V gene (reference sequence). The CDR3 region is CSAKDLSNQPQHF. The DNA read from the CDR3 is TGCAGTGCTAAGGACTTGAGCAATCAGCCC.

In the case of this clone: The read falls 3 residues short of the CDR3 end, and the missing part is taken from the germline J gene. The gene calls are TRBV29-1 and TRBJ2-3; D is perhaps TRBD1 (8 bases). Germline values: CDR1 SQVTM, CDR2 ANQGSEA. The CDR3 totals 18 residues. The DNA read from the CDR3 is TGCAGCGTTGAACGATCGGACAGGGAGGGATTTTCTCAAGAGACG. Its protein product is CSVERSDREGFSQET. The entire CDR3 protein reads CSVERSDREGFSQETQYF.

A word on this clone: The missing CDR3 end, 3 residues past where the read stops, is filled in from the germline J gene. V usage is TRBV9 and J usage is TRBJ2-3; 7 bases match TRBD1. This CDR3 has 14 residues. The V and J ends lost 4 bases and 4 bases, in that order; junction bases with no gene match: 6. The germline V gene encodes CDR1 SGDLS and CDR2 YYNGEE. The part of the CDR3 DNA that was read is TGTGCCAGCAGCCTCCGACAGGGCGCAGATACG. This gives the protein CASSLRQGADT. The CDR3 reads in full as CASSLRQGADTQYF.

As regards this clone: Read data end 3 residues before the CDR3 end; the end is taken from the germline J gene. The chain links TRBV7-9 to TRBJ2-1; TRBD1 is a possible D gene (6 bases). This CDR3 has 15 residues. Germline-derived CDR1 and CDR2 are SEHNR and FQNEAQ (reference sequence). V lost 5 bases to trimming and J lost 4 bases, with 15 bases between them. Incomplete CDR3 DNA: TGTGCCAGCAGCCCAAAGCACAGGGATTACAATGAG. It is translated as CASSPKHRDYNE. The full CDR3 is CASSPKHRDYNEQFF.

CDR3 DNA, as far as it was read: TGCAGTGCTAGAGATTGGACAGAACCTAGCACAGATACG. It encodes CSARDWTEPSTDT. The whole CDR3 sequence reads CSARDWTEPSTDTQYF. The genes are TRBV20-1 and TRBJ2-3, with D possibly being TRBD1 (6 bases). Read sequence stops 3 residues before the CDR3 end, and the germline J gene provides the missing end. Trimming stripped 0 bases from V and 0 bases from J, with 13 bases between. The CDR3 sequence is 16 residues long. Germline V gene lookup returns CDR1 DFQATT and CDR2 SNEGSKA (reference sequence).

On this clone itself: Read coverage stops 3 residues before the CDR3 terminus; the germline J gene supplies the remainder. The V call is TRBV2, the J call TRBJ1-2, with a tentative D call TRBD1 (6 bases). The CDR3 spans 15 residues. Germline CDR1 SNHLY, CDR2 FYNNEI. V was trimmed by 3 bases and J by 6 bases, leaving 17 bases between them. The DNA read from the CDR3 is TGTGCCAGCAGTGAGAGGGGGTCTGGGACGGATGGC. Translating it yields CASSERGSGTDG. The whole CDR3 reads CASSERGSGTDGYTF.

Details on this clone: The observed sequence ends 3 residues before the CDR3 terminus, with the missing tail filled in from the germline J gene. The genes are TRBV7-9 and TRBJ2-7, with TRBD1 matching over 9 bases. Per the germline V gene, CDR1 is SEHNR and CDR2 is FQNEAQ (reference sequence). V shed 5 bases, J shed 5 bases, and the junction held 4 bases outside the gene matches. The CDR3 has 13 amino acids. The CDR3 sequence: CASSGTGFNEQYF. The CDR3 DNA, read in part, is TGTGCCAGCAGCGGGACAGGGTTTAACGAG.

CDR3 protein: CASSPAQSAANVLFF. Partial CDR3 DNA: TGTGCCAGCTCACCAGCCCAGTCTGCGGCCAACGTG. The genes are TRBV18 and TRBJ2-2; D is unclear. Coverage ceases 3 residues before the CDR3 finishes, and the germline J gene fills in the end. The CDR3 spans 15 residues. CDR1 is KGHSH and CDR2 is LQKENI in the germline V gene.

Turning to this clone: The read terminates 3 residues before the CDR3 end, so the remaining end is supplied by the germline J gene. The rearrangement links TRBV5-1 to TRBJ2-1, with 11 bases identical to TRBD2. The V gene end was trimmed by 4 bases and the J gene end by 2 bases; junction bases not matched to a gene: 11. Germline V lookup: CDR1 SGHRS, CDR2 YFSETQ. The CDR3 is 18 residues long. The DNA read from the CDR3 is TGCGCCAGCAGCGGCATGCCACAGACTAGCGGGGCCTACAATGAG. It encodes CASSGMPQTSGAYNE. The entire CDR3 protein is CASSGMPQTSGAYNEQFF. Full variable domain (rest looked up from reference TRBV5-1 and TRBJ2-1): KAGVTQTPRYLIKTRGQQVTLSCSPISGHRSVSWYQQTPGQGLQFLFEYFSETQRNKGNFPGRFSGRQFSNSRSEMNVSTLELGDSALYLCASSGMPQTSGAYNEQFFGPGTRLTVL.

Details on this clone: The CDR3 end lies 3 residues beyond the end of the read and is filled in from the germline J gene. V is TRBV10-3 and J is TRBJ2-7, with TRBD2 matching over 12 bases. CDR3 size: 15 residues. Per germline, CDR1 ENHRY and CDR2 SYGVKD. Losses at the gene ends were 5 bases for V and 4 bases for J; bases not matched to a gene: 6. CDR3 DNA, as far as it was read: TGTGCCATCAGTCCAACGGGACTAGCGGGTTACGAG. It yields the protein CAISPTGLAGYE. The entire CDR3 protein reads CAISPTGLAGYEQYF.